This record covers a single T cell receptor beta chain. Its matching antigen is unknown. Those who donated were healthy HIV-negative adults, with no recent acute infections or vaccinations reported. CD4+ cell separation produced CD45RA+ naive and CD45RA-negative memory subsets. The data were produced by immunoSEQ multiplex PCR, yet TCRdb's version contains in-frame clones alone and is incomplete. This sample yields millions of clones, of which around nine tenths are seen a single time; over 0.12% belongs to the top ten. The J segment lost 2 bases and the V segment lost 3 bases, leaving 5 bases of the junction unmatched. This CDR3 contains 15 residues. Germline assignment: CDR1 SEHNR and CDR2 FQNEAQ (reference sequence). This sample is drawn from a study of shared clonotypes between healthy human individuals. Study observations and caveats: Shared clonotypes across all four donors exceeded non-shared ones in generation probability.

V usage is TRBV7-9 and J usage is TRBJ2-3, with 7 bases identical to TRBD2. This sequence was found in a man between 18 and 29 years old in good health. The source material was naive CD4+ T cells sorted from blood. Subset: CD45RA+ positively selected. CDR3 region: CASSFSGGITDTQYF. The CDR3 coding sequence is TGTGCCAGCAGCTTTTCGGGGGGAATCACAGATACGCAGTATTTT. The full variable domain, its missing parts supplied by reference TRBV7-9 and TRBJ2-3, is DTGVSQNPRHKITKRGQNVTFRCDPISEHNRLYWYRQTLGQGPEFLTYFQNEAQLEKSRLLSDRFSAERPKGSFSTLEIQRTEQGDSAMYLCASSFSGGITDTQYFGPGTRLTVL.